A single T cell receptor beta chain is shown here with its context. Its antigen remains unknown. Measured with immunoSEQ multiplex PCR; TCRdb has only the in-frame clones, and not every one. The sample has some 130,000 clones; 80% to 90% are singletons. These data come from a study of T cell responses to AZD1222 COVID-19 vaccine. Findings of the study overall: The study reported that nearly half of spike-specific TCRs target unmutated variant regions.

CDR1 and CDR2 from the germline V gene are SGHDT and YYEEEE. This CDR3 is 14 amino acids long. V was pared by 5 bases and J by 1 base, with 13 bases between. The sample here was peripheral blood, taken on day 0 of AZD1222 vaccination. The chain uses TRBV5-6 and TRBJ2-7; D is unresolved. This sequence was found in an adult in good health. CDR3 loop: CASSPTFPSYEQYF. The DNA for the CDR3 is TGTGCCAGCAGTCCGACGTTTCCGTCCTACGAGCAGTACTTC.